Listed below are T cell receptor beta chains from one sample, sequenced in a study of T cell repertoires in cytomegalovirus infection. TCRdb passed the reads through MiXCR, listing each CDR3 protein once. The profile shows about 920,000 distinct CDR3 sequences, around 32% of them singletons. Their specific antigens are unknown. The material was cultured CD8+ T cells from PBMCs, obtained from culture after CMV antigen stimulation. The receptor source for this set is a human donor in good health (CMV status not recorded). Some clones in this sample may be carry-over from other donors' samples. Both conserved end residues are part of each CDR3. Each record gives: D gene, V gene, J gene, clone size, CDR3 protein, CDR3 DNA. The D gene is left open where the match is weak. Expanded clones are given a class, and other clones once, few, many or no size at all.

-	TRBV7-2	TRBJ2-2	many	CASSPEGDGTGELFF	TGTGCCAGCAGCCCAGAAGGGGATGGGACCGGGGAGCTGTTTTTT
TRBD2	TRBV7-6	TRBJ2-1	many	CASSFASGGPYNEQFF	TGTGCCAGCAGCTTTGCTAGCGGGGGGCCCTACAATGAGCAGTTCTTC
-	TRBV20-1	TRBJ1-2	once	CSHRAGYTF	TGCAGCCACAGGGCTGGCTACACCTTC
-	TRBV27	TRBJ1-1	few	CASSLSDSTEAFF	TGTGCCAGCAGTTTATCGGACAGCACTGAAGCTTTCTTT
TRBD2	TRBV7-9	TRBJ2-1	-	CASSLGEGTSYEQFF	TGTGCCAGCAGCTTAGGGGAGGGGACTAGCTATGAGCAGTTCTTC
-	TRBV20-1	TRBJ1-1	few	CSANYRVGTEAFF	TGCAGTGCAAATTACAGGGTTGGCACTGAAGCTTTCTTT
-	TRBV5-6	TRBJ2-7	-	CASSMDSSSYEQYF	TGTGCCAGCAGCATGGACTCTAGCTCCTACGAGCAGTACTTC
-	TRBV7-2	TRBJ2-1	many	CASSFFALPYNEQFF	TGTGCCAGCAGCTTTTTCGCACTTCCCTACAATGAGCAGTTCTTC
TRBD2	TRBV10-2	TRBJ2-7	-	CASSEGGVGEQYF	TGCGCCAGCAGTGAGGGGGGGGTAGGGGAGCAGTACTTC
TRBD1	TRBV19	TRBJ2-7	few	CASSMGQIYEQYF	TGTGCCAGTAGTATGGGACAGATCTACGAGCAGTACTTC
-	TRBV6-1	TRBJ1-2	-	CASSRLQEGGPNYGYTF	TGTGCCAGCAGCCGACTACAGGAGGGGGGACCAAACTATGGCTACACCTTC
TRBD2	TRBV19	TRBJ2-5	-	CASSGAGAWETQYF	TGTGCCAGTAGCGGAGCGGGGGCCTGGGAGACCCAGTACTTC
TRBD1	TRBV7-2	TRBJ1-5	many	CASSLSTGEDQPQHF	TGTGCCAGCAGCTTAAGCACAGGGGAAGATCAGCCCCAGCATTTT
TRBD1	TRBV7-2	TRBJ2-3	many	CASSLGQGIGTQYF	TGTGCCAGCAGCTTGGGACAGGGGATCGGTACGCAGTATTTT
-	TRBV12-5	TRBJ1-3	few	CASGLGPPPTVFKGNTIYF	TGTGCTAGTGGTTTAGGGCCCCCGCCGACAGTCTTTAAGGGAAACACCATATATTTT
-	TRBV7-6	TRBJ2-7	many	CASSLAEWDGSYEQYF	TGTGCCAGCAGCTTAGCGGAATGGGACGGCTCCTACGAGCAGTACTTC
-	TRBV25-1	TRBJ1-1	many	CASSTGRLRGLAFF	TGTGCCAGCAGCACCGGCCGGCTTAGGGGTCTAGCTTTCTTT
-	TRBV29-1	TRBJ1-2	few	CSVDPALGYTF	TGCAGCGTTGATCCAGCGTTGGGCTACACCTTC
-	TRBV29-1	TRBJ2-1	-	CNVVGYNEQFF	TGCAACGTTGTCGGTTACAATGAGCAGTTCTTC
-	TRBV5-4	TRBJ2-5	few	CASSPLGSQETQYF	TGTGCCAGCAGCCCCCTCGGGTCCCAAGAGACCCAGTACTTC
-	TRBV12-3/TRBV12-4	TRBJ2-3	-	CASSPFGGGPGTDTQYF	TGTGCCAGCAGTCCCTTTGGGGGGGGGCCGGGGACAGATACGCAGTATTTT
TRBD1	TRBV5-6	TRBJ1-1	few	CASSSRPYRGNTEAFF	TGTGCCAGCAGCTCCCGACCGTACAGGGGGAACACTGAAGCTTTCTTT
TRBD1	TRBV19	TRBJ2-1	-	CASNPGQIYNEQFF	TGTGCCAGTAACCCGGGACAGATCTACAATGAGCAGTTCTTC
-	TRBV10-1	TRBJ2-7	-	CASSPRRSAGGSLTGEQYF	TGCGCCAGCAGTCCTAGGAGGTCGGCAGGAGGGAGCCTAACCGGGGAGCAGTACTTC
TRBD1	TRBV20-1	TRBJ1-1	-	CSAPLDREAFF	TGCAGTGCCCCTCTCGACAGGGAGGCTTTCTTT
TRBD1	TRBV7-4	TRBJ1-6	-	CASSFEKGQGYSPLHF	TGTGCCAGCAGCTTCGAAAAGGGACAGGGGTATTCACCCCTCCACTTT
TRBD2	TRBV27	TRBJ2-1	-	CASSVSGGTHNEQFF	TGTGCCAGCAGTGTTAGCGGGGGGACCCACAATGAGCAGTTCTTC
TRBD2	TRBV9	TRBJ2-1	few	CASSVGGLAKDEQFF	TGTGCCAGCAGCGTAGGGGGACTAGCGAAGGATGAGCAGTTCTTC
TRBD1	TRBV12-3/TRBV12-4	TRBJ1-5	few	CASNWGQGAQPQHF	TGTGCCAGCAATTGGGGGCAGGGGGCTCAGCCCCAGCATTTT
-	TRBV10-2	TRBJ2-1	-	CASSEWQGDVEQFF	TGCGCCAGCAGTGAGTGGCAGGGTGACGTTGAGCAGTTCTTC
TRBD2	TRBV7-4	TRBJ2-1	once	CASSFSSGGISCNEQFF	TGTGCCAGCAGCTTTTCTAGCGGGGGTATCTCCTGCAATGAGCAGTTCTTC
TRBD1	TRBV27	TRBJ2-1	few	CASSLGTGFYNEQFF	TGTGCCAGCAGTTTAGGGACAGGGTTCTACAATGAGCAGTTCTTC
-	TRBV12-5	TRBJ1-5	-	CASGLPDGGPNQPQHF	TGTGCTAGTGGTCTGCCAGACGGGGGGCCCAATCAGCCCCAGCATTTT
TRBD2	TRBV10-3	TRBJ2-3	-	CAISVVVSGDDDHTETQYF	TGTGCCATCAGTGTGGTGGTTAGCGGGGACGATGACCACACAGAAACGCAGTATTTT
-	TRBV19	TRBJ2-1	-	CASSMWQGSEQFF	TGTGCCAGTAGTATGTGGCAGGGCAGTGAGCAGTTCTTC
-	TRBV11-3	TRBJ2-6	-	CASSPTRGGGANVLTF	TGTGCCAGCAGCCCAACCCGGGGCGGGGGGGCCAACGTCCTGACTTTC
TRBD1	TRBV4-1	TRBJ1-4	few	CASSLVDRGFEKLFF	TGCGCCAGCAGCCTGGTAGACAGGGGATTTGAAAAACTGTTTTTT
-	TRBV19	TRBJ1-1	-	CVSRTWGPDDTEAFF	TGTGTCAGTAGAACCTGGGGGCCTGATGACACTGAAGCTTTCTTT
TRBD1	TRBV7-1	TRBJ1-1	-	CASSPRTGGGNTEAFF	TGTGCCAGCAGCCCTCGGACAGGGGGGGGGAACACTGAAGCTTTCTTT
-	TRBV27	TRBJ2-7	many	CASSRGQSYEQYF	TGTGCCAGCAGCCGCGGACAGTCCTACGAGCAGTACTTC
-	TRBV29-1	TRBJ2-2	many	CSASTENTGELFF	TGCAGCGCCTCGACAGAGAACACCGGGGAGCTGTTTTTT
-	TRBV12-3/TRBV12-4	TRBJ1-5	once	CASSFGGILSNQPQHF	TGTGCCAGCAGTTTCGGGGGTATTCTTAGCAATCAGCCCCAGCATTTT
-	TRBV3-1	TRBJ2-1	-	CASSQYSHNEQFF	TGTGCCAGCAGCCAATATAGTCACAATGAGCAGTTCTTC
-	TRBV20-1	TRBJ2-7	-	CSASADFSYEQYF	TGCAGTGCTAGCGCCGACTTCTCCTACGAGCAGTACTTC
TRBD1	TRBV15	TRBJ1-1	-	CATSDPGQGLNTEAFF	TGTGCCACCAGTGACCCAGGACAGGGACTGAACACTGAAGCTTTCTTT